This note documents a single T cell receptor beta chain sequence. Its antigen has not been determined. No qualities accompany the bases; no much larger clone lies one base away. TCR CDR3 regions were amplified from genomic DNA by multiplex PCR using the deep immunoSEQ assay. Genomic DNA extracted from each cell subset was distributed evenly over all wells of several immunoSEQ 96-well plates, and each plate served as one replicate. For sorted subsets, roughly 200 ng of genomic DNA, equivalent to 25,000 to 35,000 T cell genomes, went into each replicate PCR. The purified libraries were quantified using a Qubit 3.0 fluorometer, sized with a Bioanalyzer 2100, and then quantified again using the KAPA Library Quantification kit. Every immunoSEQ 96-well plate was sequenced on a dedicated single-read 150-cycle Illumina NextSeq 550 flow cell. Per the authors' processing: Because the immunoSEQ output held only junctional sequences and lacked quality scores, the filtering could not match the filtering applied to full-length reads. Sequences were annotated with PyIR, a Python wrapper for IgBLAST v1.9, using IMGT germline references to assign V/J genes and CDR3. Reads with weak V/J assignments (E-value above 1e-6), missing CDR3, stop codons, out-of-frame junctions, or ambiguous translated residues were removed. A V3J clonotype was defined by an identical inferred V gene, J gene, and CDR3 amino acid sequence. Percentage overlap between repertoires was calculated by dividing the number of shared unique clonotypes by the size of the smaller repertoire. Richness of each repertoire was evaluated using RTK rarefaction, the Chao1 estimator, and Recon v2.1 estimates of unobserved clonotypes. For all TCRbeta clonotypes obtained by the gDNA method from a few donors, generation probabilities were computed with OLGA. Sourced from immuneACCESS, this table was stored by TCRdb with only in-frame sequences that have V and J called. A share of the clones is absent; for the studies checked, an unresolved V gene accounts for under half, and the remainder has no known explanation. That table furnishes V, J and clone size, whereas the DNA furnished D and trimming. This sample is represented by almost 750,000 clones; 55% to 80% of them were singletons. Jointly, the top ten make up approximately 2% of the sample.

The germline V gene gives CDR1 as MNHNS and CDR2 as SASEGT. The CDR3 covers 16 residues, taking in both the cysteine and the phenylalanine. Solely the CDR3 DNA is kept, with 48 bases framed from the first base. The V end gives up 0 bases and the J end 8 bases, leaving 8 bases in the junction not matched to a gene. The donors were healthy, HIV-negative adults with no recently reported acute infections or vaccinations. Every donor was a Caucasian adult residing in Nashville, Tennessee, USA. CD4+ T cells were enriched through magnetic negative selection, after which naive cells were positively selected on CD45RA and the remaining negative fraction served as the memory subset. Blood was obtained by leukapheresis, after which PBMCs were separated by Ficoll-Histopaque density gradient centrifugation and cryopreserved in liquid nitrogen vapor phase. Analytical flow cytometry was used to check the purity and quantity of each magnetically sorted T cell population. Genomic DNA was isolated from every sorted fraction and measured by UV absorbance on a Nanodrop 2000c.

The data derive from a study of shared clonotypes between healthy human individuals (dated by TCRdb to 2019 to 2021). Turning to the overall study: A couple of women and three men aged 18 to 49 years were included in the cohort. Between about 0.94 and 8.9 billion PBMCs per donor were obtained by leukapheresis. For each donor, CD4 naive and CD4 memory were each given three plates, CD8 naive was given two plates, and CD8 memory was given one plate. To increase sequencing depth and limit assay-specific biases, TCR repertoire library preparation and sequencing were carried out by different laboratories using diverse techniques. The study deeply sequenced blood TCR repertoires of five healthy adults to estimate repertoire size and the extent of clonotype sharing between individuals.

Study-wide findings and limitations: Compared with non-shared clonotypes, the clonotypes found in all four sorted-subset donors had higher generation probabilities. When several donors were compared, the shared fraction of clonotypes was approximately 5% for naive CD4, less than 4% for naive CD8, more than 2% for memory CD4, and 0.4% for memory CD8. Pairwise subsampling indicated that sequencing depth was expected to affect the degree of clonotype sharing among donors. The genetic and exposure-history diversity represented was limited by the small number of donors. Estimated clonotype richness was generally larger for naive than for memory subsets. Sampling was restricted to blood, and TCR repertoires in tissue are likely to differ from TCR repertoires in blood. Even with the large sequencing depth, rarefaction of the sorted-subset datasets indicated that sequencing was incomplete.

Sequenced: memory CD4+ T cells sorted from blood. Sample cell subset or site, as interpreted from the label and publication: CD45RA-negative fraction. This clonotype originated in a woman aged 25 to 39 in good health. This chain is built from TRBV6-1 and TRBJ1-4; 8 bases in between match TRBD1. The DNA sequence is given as TGTGCCAGCAGTGAAGCATTCCAGGGGGCGAGGGAAAAACTGTTTTTT. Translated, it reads CASSEAFQGAREKLFF.